This T cell receptor (beta chain) was obtained from a study of cytomegalovirus exposure and HLA in healthy donors. Of note for this clone: Antigen: not known.

This CDR3 contains 13 residues. Trimming took 5 bases from V and 5 from J, leaving 10 bases between them. CDR1 MRHNA and CDR2 SNTAGT come from the germline V gene. Overall study findings and caveats: The classifier reportedly diagnosed cytomegalovirus status with high specificity and sensitivity.

PCR was performed using 60 Vbeta and 13 Jbeta primers. Repertoires were generated with immunoSEQ multiplex PCR, while TCRdb's copy carries only in-frame clones and drops some. In the table there are under 200,000 clones, 75% to 90% of which are singletons. The TCR sequence derives from a woman aged 18-30 years in good health and CMV-seronegative. The sample consisted of PBMCs. The V call is TRBV6-4, the J call TRBJ1-5; D ambiguous. CDR3 DNA sequence: TGTGCCAGCAGTCAAGACGGAGATCAGCCCCAGCATTTT. Encoded protein: CASSQDGDQPQHF.